A selection of T cell receptor beta chains follows, all from one sample in a study of early T cells in non-severe SARS-CoV-2 infection. TCRdb processed the 5' RACE reads anew with MiXCR; each CDR3 protein has one entry. The table has tens of thousands of distinct CDR3 sequences, around 6% seen once. Sequencing was performed on whole blood. These receptors all stem from an adult who was a healthcare worker with PCR-confirmed SARS-CoV-2 infection or an uninfected control (not recorded which). The CDR3 runs from the conserved cysteine through the conserved F or W. The D gene is left open where the match is weak. Size values are once, few and many counts, or a class for expanded clones, and some rows have none.

v_gene: TRBV24-1
len: 17
d_gene: -
abundance: many
j_gene: TRBJ2-2
CDR3nt: TGTGCCACCAGTATTGGGCGACACCACCCCGAGGACGGGGAGCTGTTTTTT
CDR3aa: CATSIGRHHPEDGELFF

v_gene: TRBV12-2
len: 23
d_gene: -
abundance: few
j_gene: TRBJ2-5
CDR3nt: TGTGCAAGTCGCTTAAGAGAGAAGTGTCGGGGACAGATACTTACATTTCCCAAAGAGACCCAGTACTTC
CDR3aa: CASRLREKCRGQILTFPKETQYF

v_gene: TRBV29-1
len: 11
d_gene: -
abundance: few
j_gene: TRBJ2-1
CDR3nt: TGCAGCGTGGAGTACTACAATGAGCAGTTCTTC
CDR3aa: CSVEYYNEQFF

v_gene: TRBV27
len: 14
d_gene: TRBD1
abundance: few
j_gene: TRBJ2-7
CDR3nt: TGTGCCAGCAGTTCGGGACAGGGGTCTTACGAGCAGTACTTC
CDR3aa: CASSSGQGSYEQYF

v_gene: TRBV20-1
len: 16
d_gene: -
abundance: -
j_gene: TRBJ2-5
CDR3nt: TGCAGTGCTCCGGCCGGGTCCTACAGCCGAGGGGAGACCCAGTACTTC
CDR3aa: CSAPAGSYSRGETQYF

v_gene: TRBV7-2
len: 17
d_gene: TRBD2
abundance: few
j_gene: TRBJ2-3
CDR3nt: TGTGCCAGCAGCTTAGCTGGTCCGGCTAGCGGTTCAGATACGCAGTATTTT
CDR3aa: CASSLAGPASGSDTQYF

v_gene: TRBV7-9
len: 13
d_gene: TRBD2
abundance: -
j_gene: TRBJ2-7
CDR3nt: TGTGCCAGCAGCACTTCTAGCGGGATCGAGCAGTACTTC
CDR3aa: CASSTSSGIEQYF

v_gene: TRBV3-1
len: 15
d_gene: -
abundance: few
j_gene: TRBJ2-7
CDR3nt: TGTGCCAGCAGCCAAAGCCTGGGGACCTCTTACGAGCAGTACTTC
CDR3aa: CASSQSLGTSYEQYF

v_gene: TRBV27
len: 15
d_gene: TRBD1
abundance: -
j_gene: TRBJ1-2
CDR3nt: TGTGCCAGCAGTCCCCGGGGAGGGGGCCCCTATGGCTACACCTTC
CDR3aa: CASSPRGGGPYGYTF

v_gene: TRBV7-6
len: 15
d_gene: -
abundance: many
j_gene: TRBJ2-1
CDR3nt: TGTGCCAGCAGCTTATTGGGGGAGGCCATGAATGAGCAGTTCTTC
CDR3aa: CASSLLGEAMNEQFF

v_gene: TRBV2
len: 13
d_gene: -
abundance: many
j_gene: TRBJ1-1
CDR3nt: TGTGCCAGCGGTAACAGGGCGGAGACTGAAGCTTTCTTT
CDR3aa: CASGNRAETEAFF

v_gene: TRBV20-1
len: 14
d_gene: -
abundance: many
j_gene: TRBJ2-7
CDR3nt: TGCAGTGCTAGAGATAGCGGACACTCCTACGAGCAGTACTTC
CDR3aa: CSARDSGHSYEQYF

v_gene: TRBV12-3/TRBV12-4
len: 14
d_gene: -
abundance: many
j_gene: TRBJ1-1
CDR3nt: TGTGCCAGCAGTTTATTGGGGGTCAGAACTGAAGCTTTCTTT
CDR3aa: CASSLLGVRTEAFF

v_gene: TRBV5-1
len: 16
d_gene: -
abundance: many
j_gene: TRBJ2-2
CDR3nt: TGCGCCAGCAGCTTAAACAGGGCCTCGAACACCGGGGAGCTGTTTTTT
CDR3aa: CASSLNRASNTGELFF

v_gene: TRBV15
len: 20
d_gene: -
abundance: -
j_gene: TRBJ1-4
CDR3nt: TGTGCCACCAGCAGGGCCCCGGGACACCAAATGAGGGCAACTAATGAAAAACTGTTTTTT
CDR3aa: CATSRAPGHQMRATNEKLFF

v_gene: TRBV9
len: 16
d_gene: TRBD2
abundance: -
j_gene: TRBJ2-3
CDR3nt: TGTGCCAGCAGCGTAGCCCACGGGGGGAACAAAGATACGCAGTATTTT
CDR3aa: CASSVAHGGNKDTQYF

v_gene: TRBV30
len: 9
d_gene: -
abundance: many
j_gene: TRBJ1-5
CDR3nt: TGTGCCTGGAGAGGAGCCCAGCATTTT
CDR3aa: CAWRGAQHF

v_gene: TRBV11-3
len: 14
d_gene: TRBD2
abundance: few
j_gene: TRBJ2-5
CDR3nt: TGTGCCAGCAGCTTAGACCGGGAGGAGGGGACCCAGTACTTC
CDR3aa: CASSLDREEGTQYF

v_gene: TRBV6-5
len: 15
d_gene: -
abundance: many
j_gene: TRBJ2-7
CDR3nt: TGTGCCAGCAGTTACTCGAACGGGGGCGGGTACGAGCAGTACTTC
CDR3aa: CASSYSNGGGYEQYF

v_gene: TRBV10-3
len: 17
d_gene: TRBD1
abundance: -
j_gene: TRBJ2-2
CDR3nt: TGTGCCATCAGCCAATCGGGACAGGTATCGAACACCGGGGAGCTGTTTTTT
CDR3aa: CAISQSGQVSNTGELFF

v_gene: TRBV18
len: 12
d_gene: -
abundance: -
j_gene: TRBJ2-1
CDR3nt: TGTGCCAGCTCACCACCTAGCGCCATGCAGTTCTTC
CDR3aa: CASSPPSAMQFF

v_gene: TRBV3-1
len: 16
d_gene: -
abundance: few
j_gene: TRBJ2-7
CDR3nt: TGTGCCAGCAGCCAAGTCCACCCGACGCGAAGGGGCGAGCAGTACTTC
CDR3aa: CASSQVHPTRRGEQYF

v_gene: TRBV5-8
len: 15
d_gene: -
abundance: many
j_gene: TRBJ1-3
CDR3nt: TGTGCCAGCAGCAGATACAGGGCCTCTGGAAACACCATATATTTT
CDR3aa: CASSRYRASGNTIYF

v_gene: TRBV21-1
len: 12
d_gene: -
abundance: many
j_gene: TRBJ2-7
CDR3nt: TGTGCCAGCAGCAGGGGACTCCCCGAGCAGTACTTC
CDR3aa: CASSRGLPEQYF

v_gene: TRBV7-2
len: 16
d_gene: TRBD2
abundance: -
j_gene: TRBJ2-7
CDR3nt: TGTGCCAGCAGCCAATTGAATAGCGGGAGGTCCTACGAGCAGTACTTC
CDR3aa: CASSQLNSGRSYEQYF

v_gene: TRBV2
len: 15
d_gene: TRBD1
abundance: many
j_gene: TRBJ1-6
CDR3nt: TGTGCCAGCAGGGTCCGGGGACAGCAGAATTCACCCCTCCACTTT
CDR3aa: CASRVRGQQNSPLHF

v_gene: TRBV18
len: 15
d_gene: -
abundance: few
j_gene: TRBJ1-4
CDR3nt: TGTGCCAGCTCACCACAAAGGCGATCGTGGGAAAAACTGTTTTTT
CDR3aa: CASSPQRRSWEKLFF

v_gene: TRBV29-1
len: 12
d_gene: -
abundance: many
j_gene: TRBJ2-3
CDR3nt: TGCAGCGTTGTGGGCTCCCAACATACGCAGTATTTT
CDR3aa: CSVVGSQHTQYF

v_gene: TRBV20-1
len: 13
d_gene: -
abundance: many
j_gene: TRBJ1-5
CDR3nt: TGCAGTGCCCAAAGTGATAGCAATCAGCCCCAGCATTTT
CDR3aa: CSAQSDSNQPQHF

v_gene: TRBV5-1
len: 12
d_gene: -
abundance: few
j_gene: TRBJ2-3
CDR3nt: TGCGCCAGCAGGCCTGGCACAGATACGCAGTATTTT
CDR3aa: CASRPGTDTQYF

v_gene: TRBV4-1
len: 15
d_gene: -
abundance: -
j_gene: TRBJ1-1
CDR3nt: TGCGCCAGCAGCCCGACCTTTCAGATTAACACTGAAGCTTTCTTT
CDR3aa: CASSPTFQINTEAFF

v_gene: TRBV12-3/TRBV12-4
len: 13
d_gene: -
abundance: few
j_gene: TRBJ2-2
CDR3nt: TGTGCCAGCAGTCCGCCCTGGATGGGGGAGCTGTTTTTT
CDR3aa: CASSPPWMGELFF

v_gene: TRBV5-6
len: 13
d_gene: -
abundance: many
j_gene: TRBJ1-1
CDR3nt: TGTGCCAGCACCGGGCGTTGGGGCCCTGAAGCTTTCTTT
CDR3aa: CASTGRWGPEAFF

v_gene: TRBV2
len: 14
d_gene: TRBD2
abundance: many
j_gene: TRBJ2-1
CDR3nt: TGTGCCAGCATTACTAGCGGGAGATACAATGAGCAGTTCTTC
CDR3aa: CASITSGRYNEQFF

v_gene: TRBV4-3
len: 18
d_gene: -
abundance: many
j_gene: TRBJ2-1
CDR3nt: TGCGCCAGCAGCCAAGACCTCCTGCATTTTGGGGGGGGCTATGAGCAGTTCTTC
CDR3aa: CASSQDLLHFGGGYEQFF

v_gene: TRBV7-9
len: 16
d_gene: TRBD2
abundance: many
j_gene: TRBJ2-7
CDR3nt: TGTGCCAGCAGCGGACGGACTAGCGGGTACTCCTACGAGCAGTACTTC
CDR3aa: CASSGRTSGYSYEQYF

v_gene: TRBV13
len: 13
d_gene: -
abundance: many
j_gene: TRBJ2-5
CDR3nt: TGTGCCAGCAGCACCCGAGGAGGCGAGACCCAGTACTTC
CDR3aa: CASSTRGGETQYF

v_gene: TRBV5-4
len: 13
d_gene: -
abundance: many
j_gene: TRBJ1-2
CDR3nt: TGTGCCAGCAGCTCAACCTCTAACTATGGCTACACCTTC
CDR3aa: CASSSTSNYGYTF

v_gene: TRBV24-1
len: 16
d_gene: TRBD1
abundance: many
j_gene: TRBJ2-1
CDR3nt: TGTGCCACCAGTGAATTTGGGGATGGGACAGGTAATGAGCAGTTCTTC
CDR3aa: CATSEFGDGTGNEQFF

v_gene: TRBV13
len: 16
d_gene: TRBD2
abundance: -
j_gene: TRBJ2-1
CDR3nt: TGTGCCAGCAGCAGAACTAGCGGGGGAGGCGGGAGGCAGCAGTTCTTC
CDR3aa: CASSRTSGGGGRQQFF

v_gene: TRBV20-1
len: 13
d_gene: -
abundance: many
j_gene: TRBJ2-3
CDR3nt: TGCAGTGCCCGACTGGTGATCACAGATACGCAGTATTTT
CDR3aa: CSARLVITDTQYF

v_gene: TRBV5-6
len: 16
d_gene: TRBD2
abundance: many
j_gene: TRBJ2-3
CDR3nt: TGTGCCAGCAGCTTGGCCAAACGGAGCGGGGCAGATACGCAGTATTTT
CDR3aa: CASSLAKRSGADTQYF

v_gene: TRBV4-2
len: 13
d_gene: -
abundance: -
j_gene: TRBJ2-1
CDR3nt: TGTGCCAGCAGCCCCCCTAGCTTAACTGAGCAGTTCTTC
CDR3aa: CASSPPSLTEQFF

v_gene: TRBV29-1
len: 12
d_gene: TRBD1
abundance: few
j_gene: TRBJ1-5
CDR3nt: TGCAAGACAGGGCGCGGAGGACAGCCCCAGCATTTT
CDR3aa: CKTGRGGQPQHF

v_gene: TRBV9
len: 14
d_gene: -
abundance: few
j_gene: TRBJ1-2
CDR3nt: TGTGCCAGCAGCGTGACTCGGGAGGAAGATGGCTACACCTTC
CDR3aa: CASSVTREEDGYTF

v_gene: TRBV29-1
len: 13
d_gene: -
abundance: many
j_gene: TRBJ1-2
CDR3nt: TGCAGCGTTTCAGTGAGAGGGCTCTATGGCTACACCTTC
CDR3aa: CSVSVRGLYGYTF

v_gene: TRBV5-1
len: 15
d_gene: TRBD1
abundance: many
j_gene: TRBJ1-5
CDR3nt: TGCGCCAGCAGCTTGAGGGACAGCAGCAATCAGCCCCAGCATTTT
CDR3aa: CASSLRDSSNQPQHF

v_gene: TRBV30
len: 17
d_gene: TRBD1
abundance: -
j_gene: TRBJ2-3
CDR3nt: TGTGCCTGGAGTTTGACCCCGGGACAGGAGTCCACAGATACGCAGTATTTT
CDR3aa: CAWSLTPGQESTDTQYF

v_gene: TRBV5-5
len: 15
d_gene: -
abundance: few
j_gene: TRBJ1-6
CDR3nt: TGTGCCAGCAGCCCAGGTCGCAGGGCGGATTCACCCCTCCACTTT
CDR3aa: CASSPGRRADSPLHF

v_gene: TRBV7-2
len: 14
d_gene: TRBD1
abundance: few
j_gene: TRBJ2-2
CDR3nt: TGTGCCAGCAGCTTTGACAGGGGTGCCGGGGAGCTGTTTTTT
CDR3aa: CASSFDRGAGELFF

v_gene: TRBV5-4
len: 15
d_gene: -
abundance: many
j_gene: TRBJ2-7
CDR3nt: TGTGCCAGCAGCTTGGAATCGGGTCGCTCCTACGAGCAGTACTTC
CDR3aa: CASSLESGRSYEQYF

v_gene: TRBV28
len: 13
d_gene: -
abundance: many
j_gene: TRBJ1-5
CDR3nt: TGTGCCAGCATGGGACGGCGCAATCAGCCCCAGCATTTT
CDR3aa: CASMGRRNQPQHF

v_gene: TRBV28
len: 12
d_gene: -
abundance: many
j_gene: TRBJ1-2
CDR3nt: TGTGCCAGCAGTTTACCAGTGCATGGCTACACCTTC
CDR3aa: CASSLPVHGYTF